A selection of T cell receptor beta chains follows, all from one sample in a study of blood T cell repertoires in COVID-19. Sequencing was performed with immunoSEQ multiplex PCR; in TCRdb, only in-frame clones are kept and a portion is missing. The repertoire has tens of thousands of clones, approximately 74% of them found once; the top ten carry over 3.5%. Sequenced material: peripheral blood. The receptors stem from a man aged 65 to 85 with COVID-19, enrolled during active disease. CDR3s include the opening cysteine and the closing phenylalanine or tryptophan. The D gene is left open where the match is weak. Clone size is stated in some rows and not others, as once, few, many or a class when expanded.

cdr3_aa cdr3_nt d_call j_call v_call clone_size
CAVSIGQGARETQYF TGTGCCGTCTCAATTGGACAGGGGGCAAGAGAGACCCAGTACTTC TRBD1 TRBJ2-5 TRBV10-3 -
CASSQPLTGDSPLHF TGTGCCAGCAGCCAACCCCTTACAGGGGATTCACCCCTCCACTTT TRBD1 TRBJ1-6 TRBV28 -
CASSLTLSGDGTQYF TGTGCCAGCAGCTTAACTCTTAGCGGGGATGGGACCCAGTACTTC TRBD2 TRBJ2-5 TRBV5-4 few
CSCGGYGYTF TGCAGCTGTGGGGGGTATGGCTACACCTTC - TRBJ1-2 TRBV29-1 -
CASSSRGLREKLFF TGTGCCAGCAGCTCCAGGGGGCTTCGGGAAAAACTGTTTTTT TRBD1 TRBJ1-4 TRBV7-9 -
CASSLGPIYEQYF TGTGCCAGCAGCTTGGGGCCGATCTACGAGCAGTACTTC - TRBJ2-7 TRBV5-6 -
CASSLAQFSYNEQFF TGTGCCAGCAGCTTAGCACAGTTCTCCTACAATGAGCAGTTCTTC - TRBJ2-1 TRBV7-6 -
CASSLAGNEQYF TGCGCCAGCAGCTTGGCAGGGAACGAGCAGTACTTC - TRBJ2-7 TRBV5-1 few
CASSQGTQGRSTDTQYF TGTGCCAGCAGCCAAGGAACACAGGGAAGGAGCACAGATACGCAGTATTTT - TRBJ2-3 TRBV4-2 -
CASSSQAAMGVYNEQFF TGTGCCAGCAGTTCGCAAGCTGCGATGGGCGTATACAATGAGCAGTTCTTC - TRBJ2-1 TRBV28 -
CASSGGAMNTEAFF TGCGCCAGCAGCGGGGGGGCCATGAACACTGAAGCTTTCTTT - TRBJ1-1 TRBV5-1 -
CASSLSVAGDNEQFF TGTGCCAGCAGCCTCTCCGTGGCGGGAGACAATGAGCAGTTCTTC TRBD2 TRBJ2-1 TRBV7-2 -
CASSLPYRSEAFF TGTGCCAGCAGCCTTCCCTACAGATCTGAAGCTTTCTTT - TRBJ1-1 TRBV7-2 -
CASSLSGGSGSRNEQFF TGCGCCAGCAGCCTTTCAGGCGGTAGCGGGAGTAGGAATGAGCAGTTCTTC TRBD2 TRBJ2-1 TRBV4-3 -
CASSQRPGSGSGELFF TGCGCCAGCAGCCAAAGGCCCGGGAGTGGGTCCGGGGAGCTGTTTTTT - TRBJ2-2 TRBV4-3 -
CASSLPLNRGSYEQYF TGTGCCAGCAGTCTCCCCCTAAACAGGGGATCCTACGAGCAGTACTTC TRBD1 TRBJ2-7 TRBV28 -
CASSPTGTPSEQYF TGTGCCAGCAGCCCGACCGGGACTCCCTCCGAGCAGTACTTC - TRBJ2-7 TRBV11-2 -
CAWRTGGRTGELFF TGTGCCTGGCGGACAGGGGGCAGGACCGGGGAGCTGTTTTTT TRBD1 TRBJ2-2 TRBV30 -
CASSSAGTGVNEQFF TGTGCCAGCAGCTCCGCCGGGACAGGGGTGAATGAGCAGTTCTTC TRBD1 TRBJ2-1 TRBV7-9 -
CASSPTSGNIDTQYF TGTGCCAGTAGTCCGACTAGCGGGAATATAGATACGCAGTATTTT TRBD2 TRBJ2-3 TRBV19 -
CASSITRLVAGDTQYF TGTGCCAGCAGCATCACGCGACTAGTTGCCGGGGATACGCAGTATTTT - TRBJ2-3 TRBV5-4 once
CASSLAGSGGPYNEQFF TGTGCCAGCAGCTTAGCAGGTTCGGGAGGGCCTTACAATGAGCAGTTCTTC TRBD2 TRBJ2-1 TRBV7-2 -
CASSLVLQGNEYF TGTGCCAGCAGCTTAGTCTTGCAGGGGAATGAGTACTTC - TRBJ2-7 TRBV7-9 -
CASSSSAYNSPLHF TGTGCCAGCAGCTCTAGCGCCTATAATTCACCCCTCCACTTT - TRBJ1-6 TRBV11-1 -
CASSLRGGLSTDTQYF TGTGCCAGCAGCCTAAGGGGGGGCCTTAGCACAGATACGCAGTATTTT - TRBJ2-3 TRBV28 -
CASSVEREPYEQYF TGTGCCAGCAGCGTAGAGAGGGAACCCTACGAGCAGTACTTC - TRBJ2-7 TRBV9 -
CASSVSSGRYYEQYF TGTGCCAGCAGCGTCTCTAGCGGGAGATACTACGAGCAGTACTTC TRBD2 TRBJ2-7 TRBV5-4 once
CASSQWGLLNGYTF TGCGCCAGCAGTCAATGGGGCCTCTTGAATGGCTACACCTTC - TRBJ1-2 TRBV4-1 -
CASSQGTGFMNTEAFF TGTGCCAGCAGCCAAGGGACAGGATTTATGAACACTGAAGCTTTCTTT TRBD1 TRBJ1-1 TRBV3-1/TRBV3-2 -
CASGALTSGLADTQYF TGTGCCAGCGGTGCACTGACTAGCGGGCTTGCAGATACGCAGTATTTT TRBD2 TRBJ2-3 TRBV25-1 -
CASSPGLANYQETQYF TGTGCCAGCAGCCCCGGACTAGCGAACTACCAAGAGACCCAGTACTTC TRBD2 TRBJ2-5 TRBV11-3 -
CASSTYRVFRGIQYF TGTGCCAGCAGTACCTACAGGGTCTTTAGAGGCATTCAGTACTTC - TRBJ2-4 TRBV6-2/TRBV6-3 few
CASSPGTNLYEQYF TGTGCCAGCTCACCAGGGACAAACCTCTACGAGCAGTACTTC - TRBJ2-7 TRBV18 -
CASSQSYAGRAYNEQFF TGTGCCAGCAGCCAGAGCTATGCGGGACGGGCCTACAATGAGCAGTTCTTC - TRBJ2-1 TRBV14 -
CASSLQGGLYEQYF TGCGCCAGCAGCTTGCAAGGGGGATTATACGAGCAGTACTTC - TRBJ2-7 TRBV5-1 -
CASSPGTSGRDTQYF TGTGCTAGCAGCCCCGGGACTAGCGGTCGGGATACGCAGTATTTT TRBD2 TRBJ2-3 TRBV7-7 -
CASSSSRNTEAFF TGTGCCAGCAGCTCCTCGCGGAACACTGAAGCTTTCTTT - TRBJ1-1 TRBV7-9 once
CASSLLPGGEQYF TGTGCCAGCAGCTTACTCCCCGGAGGCGAGCAGTACTTC - TRBJ2-7 TRBV11-3 -
CASGEGVKLFF TGTGCCAGCGGGGAGGGGGTAAAACTGTTTTTT - TRBJ1-4 TRBV2 -
CASSERPSGGGNEQFF TGTGCCAGCAGTGAAAGGCCTAGCGGAGGGGGGAATGAGCAGTTCTTC - TRBJ2-1 TRBV2 -
CASSPQQGVGQPQHF TGTGCCAGCAGCCCCCAACAGGGGGTTGGTCAGCCCCAGCATTTT TRBD1 TRBJ1-5 TRBV7-2 -
CASSQEWAQPQHF TGCGCCAGCAGCCAAGAATGGGCACAGCCCCAGCATTTT - TRBJ1-5 TRBV4-1 -
CASSVTGLYSNQPQHF TGTGCCAGCAGCGTGACAGGATTGTATAGCAATCAGCCCCAGCATTTT - TRBJ1-5 TRBV28 many
CASSAREVASNEQFF TGTGCCAGCAGCGCCCGGGAGGTAGCGAGCAATGAGCAGTTCTTC TRBD2 TRBJ2-1 TRBV7-2 -
CAWSVHRRVDLLRANEKLFF TGTGCCTGGAGTGTACATCGGAGGGTCGACCTCCTGAGGGCTAATGAAAAACTGTTTTTT - TRBJ1-4 TRBV30 -
CASSLEVGAGAFF TGTGCCAGCAGCTTAGAGGTAGGAGCGGGAGCTTTCTTT - TRBJ1-1 TRBV7-2 few
CASSPQTGVNTEAFF TGTGCCAGCTCGCCTCAGACAGGGGTAAACACTGAAGCTTTCTTT TRBD1 TRBJ1-1 TRBV18 once
CASSSDRGSQPQHF TGTGCCAGCAGCTCGGACAGGGGAAGTCAGCCCCAGCATTTT TRBD1 TRBJ1-5 TRBV7-2 -
CASSQVVDPGLAFYEQYF TGTGCCAGCAGCCAAGTTGTAGACCCGGGACTAGCGTTTTACGAGCAGTACTTC TRBD2 TRBJ2-7 TRBV3-1/TRBV3-2 few